What follows are 30 T cell receptor beta chains derived from one specimen sequenced in a study of T-cell reconstitution after alpha-beta-depleted transplantation in children. A TCRbeta library incorporating unique molecular identifiers was prepared. TCRdb reprocessed the PCR reads with MiXCR, giving one entry per CDR3 protein. The sample has about 370,000 distinct CDR3 sequences, about 20% seen once. Sequences were derived from PBMCs from the stem cell graft donor, sampled from the stem cell graft. The receptors were sampled from a human donor who donated a stem cell graft to a child with acute myeloid leukemia.

The table lists this clonotype with a few counts. This chain uses TRBV28 with TRBJ2-7; the D gene could be TRBD1 or TRBD2 (5 bases each). V was clipped by 3 bases and J by 3 bases, with 12 bases between them. This CDR3 comprises 14 residues. The V gene's germline CDR1 is MDHEN and CDR2 SYDVKM. The CDR3 DNA is TGTGCCAGCAGTTTGTTCGGGGCTGGCTACGAGCAGTACTTC. This encodes CASSLFGAGYEQYF.

This clonotype was counted between two and nine times. The CDR3 loop is CASSRDRDREQYF. In DNA form, the CDR3 reads TGTGCCAGCAGTCGCGACAGGGATCGCGAGCAGTACTTC. V usage is TRBV12-3 or TRBV12-4 and J usage is TRBJ2-7; TRBD1 matches at 7 bases. The length of the CDR3 is 13 residues. Germline trimming cut 5 bases from V and 6 bases from J; bases unmatched to any gene: 7.

This clonotype was found a few times. This chain uses TRBV12-3 or TRBV12-4 with TRBJ2-6; 8 nucleotides line up with TRBD1. The CDR3 contains 19 residues. Trimming at V came to 7 bases and at J to 4 bases, leaving 18 bases not matched to a gene. CDR3 loop: CASIPTTGVFSGGANVLTF. CDR3 nucleotide sequence: TGTGCCAGCATCCCCACGACAGGGGTCTTTTCGGGAGGGGCCAACGTCCTGACTTTC.

This chain uses TRBV20-1 with TRBJ1-1, with 7 bases that match TRBD1. Germline loops: CDR1 DFQATT, CDR2 SNEGSKA (reference sequence). Unmatched junction bases numbered 2, after V lost 6 bases and J lost 4 bases. This CDR3 is 11 amino acids long. CDR3 protein: CSARQGTEAFF. The CDR3 coding sequence is TGCAGTGCCCGACAGGGCACTGAAGCTTTCTTT.

There are a few counts of this clonotype. This sequence joins TRBV29-1 and TRBJ2-1, with D possibly called TRBD1 or TRBD2 (5 bases each). Germline lookup yields CDR1 SQVTM and CDR2 ANQGSEA. Trimming stripped 3 bases from V and 9 bases from J, with 12 bases between. The CDR3 is made up of 12 amino acids. The CDR3 sequence is CSVEAGDPEQFF. The CDR3 bases are TGCAGCGTTGAGGCTGGGGACCCTGAGCAGTTCTTC.

This clonotype was counted a few times. The chain couples TRBV12-3 or TRBV12-4 to TRBJ1-1, with a tentative D call TRBD1 (6 bases). Trimming removed 6 bases at V and 1 base at J, with 18 bases between. CDR3 length: 16 amino acids. In nucleotides, the CDR3 is TGTGCCAGCAGCACGGCTTTAGGGGGGAAGAACACTGAAGCTTTCTTT. Translating it yields CASSTALGGKNTEAFF.

Only a few counts were recorded for this clonotype. V and J are TRBV28 and TRBJ1-2; weak D call: TRBD1 (6 bases). Looked up from germline, CDR1 is MDHEN and CDR2 is SYDVKM. V lost 3 bases and J 8 bases, leaving 13 bases between the germline ends. The CDR3 has 13 residues. The DNA for the CDR3 is TGTGCCAGCAGTTTGAACAGGGCTGCCGGCTACACCTTC. This encodes CASSLNRAAGYTF.

The sample holds many counts of this clonotype. The DNA for the CDR3 is TGCAGTGCTAGACTCGGTTCCTACGAGCAGTACTTC. Protein product: CSARLGSYEQYF. This rearrangement joins TRBV20-1 to TRBJ2-7, with D unclear. Looked up from germline, CDR1 is DFQATT and CDR2 is SNEGSKA (reference sequence). Trimming took 2 bases from V and 1 from J, leaving 6 bases between them. The CDR3 loop spans 12 amino acids.

In DNA form, the CDR3 reads TGTGCCACCAGCACCCGGACAGGGGGCGACACCGGGGAGCTGTTTTTT. The encoded protein is CATSTRTGGDTGELFF. V usage is TRBV15 and J usage is TRBJ2-2; 11 bases are a match to TRBD1. Per the germline V gene, CDR1 is LNHNV and CDR2 is YYDKDF (reference sequence). With V trimmed by 4 bases and J by 3 bases, 4 bases remained unmatched. The CDR3 is 16 residues long.

This clonotype occurred many times. The V and J genes are TRBV20-1 and TRBJ2-3; TRBD2 is a possible D gene (5 bases). This CDR3 is built from 15 residues. The germline CDR1 and CDR2 sequences are DFQATT and SNEGSKA (reference sequence). V gave up 5 bases and J gave up 0 bases, with 15 bases separating them. The CDR3 is CSAAWVATSTDTQYF. The CDR3, as DNA: TGCAGTGCTGCATGGGTAGCGACTAGCACAGATACGCAGTATTTT.

This sequence joins TRBV30 and TRBJ1-1, with D maybe TRBD1 (6 bases). Germline CDR1 GTSNPN, CDR2 SVGIG (reference sequence). This CDR3 region has 15 residues. Trimming cost V 0 bases and J 2 bases, with 13 bases left between them. The CDR3 DNA sequence: TGTGCCTGGAGTGTACCCCGGGGGCGAAACACTGAAGCTTTCTTT. The encoded protein is CAWSVPRGRNTEAFF.

This clonotype was seen only a few times. J is TRBJ2-4 and V is TRBV6-1; a possible D gene is TRBD2 (6 bases). Trimming pared 7 bases from V and 8 bases from J, leaving 15 bases between. The CDR3 runs to 13 residues. Germline V lookup: CDR1 MNHNS, CDR2 SASEGT. CDR3 residues: CASTNRGSDIQYF. For the CDR3, the DNA is TGTGCCAGCACTAACCGGGGGTCGGACATTCAGTACTTC.

This clonotype was counted many times. The chain uses TRBV6-2 or TRBV6-3 and TRBJ2-1, with 8 bases aligning to TRBD2. Germline-derived CDR1 and CDR2 are MNHEY and SVGEGT. There are 18 residues in the CDR3. J lost 3 bases, V lost 3 bases, and 13 bases had no gene match. The CDR3 here is CASSYFLPAGLVYNEQFF. Here the CDR3 DNA reads TGTGCCAGCAGTTATTTTCTCCCTGCGGGACTAGTCTACAATGAGCAGTTCTTC.

This clonotype has a handful of counts. The V and J genes are TRBV6-1 and TRBJ1-5, with D tentatively TRBD1 (5 bases). The ends were cut back, 4 bases at V and 0 bases at J, with 10 bases in the middle. CDR1 and CDR2 (germline): MNHNS, SASEGT. This CDR3 has 15 residues. CDR3 amino acids: CASSVTAYSNQPQHF. CDR3 DNA sequence: TGTGCCAGCAGTGTGACAGCTTATAGCAATCAGCCCCAGCATTTT.

This clonotype has more than one count but fewer than ten. The CDR3 loop is CATKNRGYNEQFF. As DNA, the CDR3 is TGTGCCACGAAGAACAGGGGATACAATGAGCAGTTCTTC. The rearrangement joins TRBV15 to TRBJ2-1, with 7 bases that match TRBD1. V shed 9 bases and J 4 bases; nucleotides not matched to a gene: 6. CDR3 length: 13 residues. The V gene's germline CDR1 is LNHNV and CDR2 YYDKDF (reference sequence).

This chain joins TRBV28 and TRBJ2-1; perhaps D is TRBD1 or TRBD2 (6 bases each). The CDR3 sequence is 15 residues long. CDR1 and CDR2 from the germline V gene are MDHEN and SYDVKM. The V end lost 1 base, the J end lost 7 bases, and 14 bases lay between the germline ends. CDR3 sequence: CASSLFWGATNEQFF. The CDR3 nucleotides are TGTGCCAGCAGTTTATTTTGGGGGGCGACTAATGAGCAGTTCTTC. The complete variable domain, with remaining parts taken from reference TRBV28 and TRBJ2-1, reads DVKVTQSSRYLVKRTGEKVFLECVQDMDHENMFWYRQDPGLGLRLIYFSYDVKMKEKGDIPEGYSVSREKKERFSLILESASTNQTSMYLCASSLFWGATNEQFFGPGTRLTVL.

V is TRBV5-5 and J is TRBJ2-2; a weak D match, TRBD1 (6 bases). The length of the CDR3 is 16 residues. V shed 2 bases and J shed 6 bases, with 17 bases lying between them. Germline CDR1 is SGHKS and CDR2 is YYEKEE (reference sequence). The CDR3 sequence is CASSLQGTLTAGELFF. For the CDR3, the DNA is TGTGCCAGCAGCTTACAGGGCACCCTAACGGCCGGGGAGCTGTTTTTT.

This clonotype was seen a few times. The rearrangement joins TRBV5-1 to TRBJ2-7; tentatively, D is TRBD1 (7 bases). Per germline, CDR1 SGHRS and CDR2 YFSETQ. This CDR3 is built from 13 residues. V was trimmed by 7 bases and J by 6 bases, leaving 17 bases between them. The chain's CDR3 is CASSGAQGIEQYF. CDR3 DNA sequence: TGCGCCAGCTCGGGGGCACAGGGGATCGAGCAGTACTTC.

The chain carries TRBV28 and TRBJ2-7; 10 bases are shared with TRBD2. CDR3 length equals 16 residues. The V segment lost 4 bases and the J segment 5 bases; nucleotides outside the gene matches: 11. Looked up from germline, CDR1 is MDHEN and CDR2 is SYDVKM. This CDR3 is CASSSHRASGSHEQYF. Written as DNA, the CDR3 is TGTGCCAGCAGTTCCCACAGGGCTAGCGGGAGCCACGAGCAGTACTTC.

This clonotype has a handful of counts. The chain recombines TRBV18 with TRBJ2-5; D uncertain. The CDR3 is 13 residues long. The germline V gene has CDR1 KGHSH and CDR2 LQKENI. Trimming took off 0 bases at V and 2 bases at J, with 4 bases between the two ends. CDR3 amino acids: CASSPPVQETQYF. CDR3 in DNA: TGTGCCAGCTCACCACCTGTGCAAGAGACCCAGTACTTC.

The chain uses TRBV12-3 or TRBV12-4 and TRBJ2-7, with 8 bases that match TRBD2. This CDR3 has 14 amino acids. With 8 bases clipped from V and 0 bases from J, the junction kept 6 bases outside the gene matches. The CDR3 reads CASSFGGDSYEQYF. The CDR3 DNA reads TGTGCCAGCTCTTTCGGGGGGGACTCCTACGAGCAGTACTTC.

This clonotype was recorded many times. The chain is built from TRBV20-1 and TRBJ2-5; D is undetermined. V was clipped by 0 bases and J by 2 bases, with 1 base between them. This CDR3 spans 11 amino acids. In germline, CDR1 is DFQATT, CDR2 SNEGSKA (reference sequence). For the CDR3, the DNA is TGCAGTGCTAGAGAACAAGAGACCCAGTACTTC. This sequence encodes CSAREQETQYF.

This clonotype has only a few counts. The chain carries TRBV7-9 and TRBJ2-5, with 9 bases that match TRBD1. After removal of 6 bases from V and 1 base from J, the junction contained 3 bases not matched to a gene. Looked up from germline, CDR1 is SEHNR and CDR2 is FQNEAQ (reference sequence). CDR3 size: 14 residues. In nucleotides, the CDR3 is TGTGCCAGCAGACCGGACAGGGGCCAAGAGACCCAGTACTTC. It encodes CASRPDRGQETQYF.

The genes are TRBV5-1 and TRBJ2-3; no firm D call. There are 15 residues in the CDR3. V gave up 0 bases and J gave up 3 bases, with 11 bases separating them. Germline V gene lookup returns CDR1 SGHRS and CDR2 YFSETQ. For the CDR3, the DNA is TGCGCCAGCAGCTTGGTAGCCGCTGTAACAGATACGCAGTATTTT. This sequence encodes CASSLVAAVTDTQYF.

The chain employs TRBV6-1 and TRBJ2-1; the match to TRBD2 covers 11 bases. With 5 bases clipped from V and 7 bases from J, the junction kept 10 bases outside the gene matches. The CDR3 is 16 residues long. The germline V gene encodes CDR1 MNHNS and CDR2 SASEGT. CDR3 bases: TGTGCCAGCAGTCGCGTCGGACTAGCGGGCAGGAATGAGCAGTTCTTC. It is translated as CASSRVGLAGRNEQFF.

The sample holds a few counts of this clonotype. This CDR3 reads CASSLEGRADTQYF. CDR3 bases: TGCGCCAGCAGCTTGGAGGGTCGGGCAGATACGCAGTATTTT. The rearrangement links TRBV5-1 to TRBJ2-3; no reliable D call. This CDR3 has 14 residues. Germline V gene sequence: CDR1 SGHRS, CDR2 YFSETQ. V was clipped by 0 bases and J by 4 bases, with 9 bases between them.

The genes are TRBV14 and TRBJ2-7, with TRBD2 matching over 8 bases. CDR1 and CDR2 (germline): SGHDN, FVKESK. CDR3 length equals 13 residues. The trim removed 7 bases at V and 5 bases at J, leaving 7 bases unmatched. The DNA of the CDR3 is TGTGCCAGCAACCGGGACGGGGGGGACGAGCAGTACTTC. This translates into CASNRDGGDEQYF.

This clonotype was seen only once. The J gene is TRBJ2-2, the V gene TRBV6-2 or TRBV6-3, with no clear D. CDR1 is MNHEY, CDR2 SVGEGT, per germline. This CDR3 contains 14 residues. The V gene lost 1 base and the J gene lost 4 bases, with 7 bases spanning the gap. The CDR3 protein is CASSYLGSTGELFF. CDR3 sequence (DNA): TGTGCCAGCAGTTACTTAGGATCCACCGGGGAGCTGTTTTTT.

The rearrangement links TRBV18 to TRBJ2-3; 10 nucleotides line up with TRBD2. Germline CDR1 KGHSH, CDR2 LQKENI. The V and J ends lost 4 bases and 2 bases, in that order; junction bases with no gene match: 3. CDR3 size: 15 residues. The CDR3 DNA follows: TGTGCCAGCTCACATGGACTAGCGGTCACAGATACGCAGTATTTT. Translating gives CASSHGLAVTDTQYF.

This chain links TRBV12-3 or TRBV12-4 with TRBJ2-3, with 7 bases fitting TRBD2. V was clipped by 2 bases and J by 5 bases; unmatched bases: 7. This CDR3 has 15 residues. The CDR3 nucleotides are TGTGCCAGCAGTTTATTGTCGGGAGGAGGAGATACGCAGTATTTT. As protein: CASSLLSGGGDTQYF.